The entry that follows covers one TCR beta chain sequence. Its antigen remains unknown. Authors' methods: A classifier for distant metastasis in papillary thyroid cancer was constructed using CDR3 differences observed across clinicopathological groups. TCRdb redid the clone calls on the PCR reads using MiXCR. It is TCRdb's table, rather than the study itself, that gives the V and J calls and clone size. Of 25,000 or so clones listed, roughly 24% were seen once; the top ten hold 6%. Germline assignment: CDR1 GTSNPN and CDR2 SVGIG (reference sequence). This CDR3 contains 11 residues. Trimming cost V 3 bases and J 7 bases, with 9 bases left between them. Thyroid surgery was preceded by no treatment in any patient. These data belong to a study of metastatic and nonmetastatic thyroid tumors. Turning to the study itself: Malignant and benign thyroid patients had repertoires compared in peripheral blood and tumor or nodule tissue.

Study conclusions and caveats: As reported, TCR beta diversity in blood and tumor was significantly higher in malignant thyroid tumors than in benign nodules.

Sequencing was performed on blood. This clonotype originated in a female donor with papillary thyroid cancer or a benign thyroid nodule (not recorded which). Some clones in this sample may be carry-over from other donors' samples. The chain has TRBV30 and TRBJ1-1; D ambiguous. The CDR3 is CAWRERLEAFF. The CDR3 DNA reads as TGTGCCTGGAGAGAGAGGCTTGAAGCTTTCTTT.